Listed here are 24 T cell receptor beta chains from one sample, sequenced in a study of blood T cell repertoires in COVID-19. Clones were read by immunoSEQ multiplex PCR, and TCRdb kept only the in-frame ones, dropping some. Of some 250,000 clones listed, roughly 91% are singletons. Material for sequencing was peripheral blood. The receptor source for this set is a woman aged 40-49 years who had recovered from COVID-19.

This chain connects TRBV2 to TRBJ2-3; TRBD1 agrees at 7 bases. The V segment lost 11 bases and the J segment 0 bases; nucleotides outside the gene matches: 11. This CDR3 is 15 amino acids long. In germline, CDR1 is SNHLY, CDR2 FYNNEI. The chain's CDR3 is CARSRTGLSTDTQYF. CDR3 in DNA: TGTGCCCGATCGCGGACAGGTTTAAGCACAGATACGCAGTATTTT.

This clone was found a few times. This rearrangement joins TRBV6-4 to TRBJ1-5, with D perhaps matching TRBD1 (5 bases). This CDR3 is built from 14 residues. Germline V lookup: CDR1 MRHNA, CDR2 SNTAGT. Trimming took off 4 bases at V and 0 bases at J, with 7 bases between the two ends. The DNA for the CDR3 is TGTGCCAGCAGTGCAAGGGGTAGCAATCAGCCCCAGCATTTT. This translates into CASSARGSNQPQHF.

The rearrangement uses TRBV2 and TRBJ2-2, with D perhaps matching TRBD1 (7 bases). V was shortened by 9 bases and J by 1 base, with 15 bases between the two germline ends. The CDR3 has 15 amino acids. Germline V gene data show CDR1 as SNHLY and CDR2 as FYNNEI. The CDR3 loop is CASGRQGLNTGELFF. The CDR3 DNA is TGTGCCAGTGGGAGACAGGGACTGAACACCGGGGAGCTGTTTTTT. Supplemented by reference TRBV2 and TRBJ2-2, the full variable domain reads EPEVTQTPSHQVTQMGQEVILRCVPISNHLYFYWYRQILGQKVEFLVSFYNNEISEKSEIFDDQFSVERPDGSNFTLKIRSTKLEDSAMYFCASGRQGLNTGELFFGEGSRLTVL.

This chain joins TRBV30 and TRBJ2-3; D might be TRBD2 (6 bases). The CDR3 sequence is 13 residues long. The V and J ends lost 6 bases and 1 base respectively, with 11 bases between them. CDR1 is GTSNPN, CDR2 SVGIG, per germline (reference sequence). The CDR3 coding sequence is TGTGCCTGCACTAGCCGACGCACAGATACGCAGTATTTT. The encoded protein is CACTSRRTDTQYF.

The chain combines TRBV11-3 with TRBJ2-7; TRBD2 agrees at 14 bases. This CDR3 comprises 19 residues. The V and J ends lost 8 bases and 0 bases, in that order; junction bases with no gene match: 15. Germline V gives CDR1 SGHNT, CDR2 YENEEA. The CDR3: CASRLGTSGRGGASYEQYF. CDR3 coding DNA: TGTGCCAGCCGCCTAGGGACTAGCGGGAGAGGGGGTGCCTCCTACGAGCAGTACTTC.

V is TRBV5-5 and J is TRBJ2-2; the D gene is possibly TRBD2 (5 bases). This CDR3 comprises 16 residues. CDR1 and CDR2 (germline): SGHKS, YYEKEE (reference sequence). V lost 4 bases and J 2 bases, leaving 15 bases between the germline ends. CDR3 amino acids: CASSPLGSANTGELFF. For the CDR3, the DNA is TGTGCCAGCAGCCCACTGGGTAGCGCAAACACCGGGGAGCTGTTTTTT. Based on the CDR3 plus reference TRBV5-5 and TRBJ2-2, the full variable domain is DAGVTQSPTHLIKTRGQQVTLRCSPISGHKSVSWYQQVLGQGPQFIFQYYEKEERGRGNFPDRFSARQFPNYSSELNVNALLLGDSALYLCASSPLGSANTGELFFGEGSRLTVL.

This clone was seen a single time. The rearrangement links TRBV3-1 (or the pseudogene TRBV3-2) to TRBJ2-4; the match to TRBD1 covers 7 bases. CDR3 length equals 14 residues. J was trimmed by 9 bases and V by 4 bases; bases with no gene match: 9. Germline CDR1 is LGHDT and CDR2 is YNNKEL (reference sequence). CDR3: CASSRRQGRGIQYF. CDR3 DNA: TGTGCCAGCAGCCGCAGACAGGGCCGGGGCATTCAGTACTTC.

This clone appeared a single time. This sequence joins TRBV28 and TRBJ1-1; maybe TRBD1 (6 bases). The CDR3 is made up of 15 amino acids. Deletions cut 7 bases from V and 4 bases from J, with 19 bases between. Germline CDR1 is MDHEN and CDR2 is SYDVKM. The CDR3: CASTGAPVTLTEAFF. DNA for the CDR3: TGTGCCAGCACAGGGGCTCCGGTTACCCTCACTGAAGCTTTCTTT.

This chain joins TRBV27 and TRBJ2-1; D unclear. Trimming took 7 bases from V and 6 from J, leaving 16 bases between them. This CDR3 has 14 residues. Per germline, CDR1 MNHEY and CDR2 SMNVEV (reference sequence). CDR3 region: CASTSTVESNEQFF. The CDR3 DNA sequence: TGTGCCAGCACCTCCACGGTAGAGAGCAATGAGCAGTTCTTC.

The chain couples TRBV6-5 to TRBJ2-7; 7 bases agree with TRBD2. This CDR3 region has 15 residues. Germline trimming cut 2 bases from V and 6 bases from J; bases unmatched to any gene: 10. CDR1 is MNHEY and CDR2 is SVGAGI in the germline V gene. For the CDR3, the DNA is TGTGCCAGCAGTTACCCTGGGGCGGGAGTTCGCGAGCAGTACTTC. Encoded protein: CASSYPGAGVREQYF.

The gene calls are TRBV5-1 and TRBJ1-4; 9 nucleotides align to TRBD1. J gave up 7 bases and V 7 bases, and 8 bases lay outside the gene matches. Germline V gives CDR1 SGHRS, CDR2 YFSETQ. This CDR3 spans 14 amino acids. Written as DNA, the CDR3 is TGCGCCAGCGGTATGACAGGGGGTGGTGAAAAACTGTTTTTT. Protein sequence: CASGMTGGGEKLFF.

The rearrangement joins TRBV5-4 to TRBJ1-1, with TRBD1 matching over 9 bases. Germline V lookup: CDR1 SGHNT, CDR2 YYREEE (reference sequence). V lost 4 bases and J lost 1; bases outside the gene matches: 5. The CDR3 sequence is 15 residues long. The CDR3 sequence is CASSAQGQGNTEAFF. The CDR3 DNA sequence: TGTGCCAGCAGCGCCCAGGGACAGGGGAACACTGAAGCTTTCTTT.

The chain couples TRBV6-5 to TRBJ2-3, with a possible D match to TRBD1 (6 bases). Trimming took off 6 bases at V and 8 bases at J, with 18 bases between the two ends. The CDR3 contains 14 residues. Germline assignment: CDR1 MNHEY and CDR2 SVGAGI. The CDR3 is CASSQGLDPGTQYF. The DNA of the CDR3 is TGTGCCAGCAGCCAGGGGCTAGACCCGGGTACGCAGTATTTT.

This chain links TRBV27 with TRBJ2-7; 8 positions agree with TRBD2. The CDR3 totals 17 residues. CDR1 is MNHEY, CDR2 SMNVEV, per germline (reference sequence). V lost 7 bases and J lost 6; bases outside the gene matches: 20. CDR3 nucleotides: TGTGCCAGCACCCCATGGGTCGCGGGAGGACTTGGTAGCGAGCAGTACTTC. Amino acid sequence: CASTPWVAGGLGSEQYF.

This chain uses TRBV24-1 with TRBJ1-5; 8 bases line up with TRBD1. The CDR3 is 15 amino acids. Trimming removed 4 bases from V and 6 bases from J; junction bases left unmatched: 7. CDR1 KGHDR and CDR2 SFDVKD come from the germline V gene. The CDR3 here is CATSDHGQGGQPQHF. CDR3 DNA: TGTGCCACCAGTGACCACGGACAGGGTGGTCAGCCCCAGCATTTT.

This clone was seen a handful of times. V is TRBV6-5 and J is TRBJ1-6; 7 bases are shared with TRBD1. The trim removed 4 bases at V and 5 bases at J, leaving 5 bases unmatched. Per the germline V gene, CDR1 is MNHEY and CDR2 is SVGAGI. The CDR3 spans 15 residues. CDR3 bases: TGTGCCAGCAGTTCGTCCGGGACAGATAATTCACCCCTCCACTTT. Its translation: CASSSSGTDNSPLHF.

This clone came up a few times. The chain joins TRBV4-1 to TRBJ2-1; a weak D match, TRBD2 (5 bases). CDR1 MGHRA and CDR2 YSYEKL come from the germline V gene. This CDR3 has 15 amino acids. Deletions cut 1 base from V and 9 bases from J, with 16 bases between. The CDR3 loop reads CASSQGLGGSGEQFF. The CDR3, as DNA: TGCGCCAGCAGCCAAGGTCTCGGAGGTTCTGGTGAGCAGTTCTTC.

CDR3 bases: TGTGCCAGCTCACCGGGACTAGCCCCCACCGGGGAGCTGTTTTTT. Amino acid sequence: CASSPGLAPTGELFF. The V call is TRBV18, the J call TRBJ2-2; 9 nucleotides agree with TRBD2. Per germline, CDR1 KGHSH and CDR2 LQKENI. The CDR3 is 15 amino acids. After removal of 3 bases from V and 4 bases from J, the junction contained 3 bases not matched to a gene. Full variable domain (missing parts from reference TRBV18 and TRBJ2-2): NAGVMQNPRHLVRRRGQEARLRCSPMKGHSHVYWYRQLPEEGLKFMVYLQKENIIDESGMPKERFSAEFPKEGPSILRIQQVVRGDSAAYFCASSPGLAPTGELFFGEGSRLTVL.

The chain is built from TRBV29-1 and TRBJ2-1; 14 nucleotides align to TRBD2. CDR3 length equals 17 residues. V was pared by 6 bases and J by 0 bases, with 7 bases of the junction left unmatched. Germline V gene lookup returns CDR1 SQVTM and CDR2 ANQGSEA. The CDR3 here is CSVSGLAGVGSYNEQFF. In DNA, the CDR3 is TGCAGCGTGTCGGGACTAGCGGGAGTCGGCTCCTACAATGAGCAGTTCTTC.

V and J are TRBV18 and TRBJ2-7; 9 bases are a match to TRBD1. The CDR3 consists of 14 residues. Germline CDR1 and CDR2: KGHSH and LQKENI. Unmatched junction bases numbered 2, after V lost 3 bases and J lost 2 bases. The CDR3 DNA follows: TGTGCCAGCTCACCCCGACAGGGGGCCTACGAGCAGTACTTC. Translated: CASSPRQGAYEQYF.

The chain couples TRBV24-1 to TRBJ2-3; no reliable D call. The V gene's germline CDR1 is KGHDR and CDR2 SFDVKD. CDR3 length equals 16 residues. V lost 4 bases, J lost 0 bases, and 13 bases lay in between. This chain's CDR3 is CATSDPTTGSTDTQYF. CDR3 coding DNA: TGTGCCACCAGTGACCCGACGACCGGGAGCACAGATACGCAGTATTTT.

V usage is TRBV24-1 and J usage is TRBJ1-2; a possible D gene is TRBD1 (5 bases). CDR1 is KGHDR and CDR2 is SFDVKD in the germline V gene. The CDR3 loop spans 16 amino acids. With 4 bases removed from V and 6 bases from J, the gap between germline ends came to 20 bases. CDR3 protein: CATSDHTQMTDDGYTF. CDR3 DNA sequence: TGTGCCACCAGTGACCACACCCAAATGACAGATGATGGCTACACCTTC.

The genes are TRBV19 and TRBJ2-7, with 9 bases fitting TRBD1. In germline, CDR1 is LNHDA, CDR2 SQIVND (reference sequence). This CDR3 spans 14 amino acids. V was clipped by 1 base and J by 2 bases; unmatched bases: 0. The DNA of the CDR3 is TGTGCCAGTAGTATAGGGGACAGGGCCTACGAGCAGTACTTC. It translates to CASSIGDRAYEQYF.

This clone was counted only a few times. The J gene is TRBJ1-1, the V gene TRBV13; a weak D match, TRBD1 (6 bases). The germline V gene encodes CDR1 PRHDT and CDR2 FYEKMQ (reference sequence). Trimming took off 0 bases at V and 5 bases at J, with 13 bases between the two ends. This CDR3 has 15 residues. The CDR3 nucleotides read TGTGCCAGCAGCTTAGGTTGGGGGAGGGGGACTGAAGCTTTCTTT. Protein sequence: CASSLGWGRGTEAFF.